A single sample is the source of the 26 T cell receptor beta chains below, sequenced in a study of blood T cells in healthy people across ages. A second PCR of 7 to 11 cycles used a sample-barcoded 5' primer and a J-beta primer mix. TCRdb re-called the 5' RACE reads through MiXCR, storing one row per CDR3 protein. The repertoire holds fewer than 800,000 distinct CDR3 sequences, with roughly 25% as singletons. These data also formed part of another study, on T cells of mothers and their children.

Sequenced: blood. These receptor sequences come from a boy aged 5-17 years in good health.

CDR3 bases: TGTGCCAGCAGTTCTCATCGCTATTCCTCGGTGTTGGATACGCAGTATTTT. Protein sequence: CASSSHRYSSVLDTQYF. This chain links TRBV6-5 with TRBJ2-3; D remains ambiguous. The germline V gene encodes CDR1 MNHEY and CDR2 SVGAGI. The CDR3 covers 17 residues. V was cut by 4 bases and J by 6 bases, with 23 bases left in between.

This clonotype has just a few counts. This chain links TRBV7-2 with TRBJ2-5, with D unclear. The CDR3 loop spans 14 amino acids. The V gene lost 5 bases and the J gene lost 0 bases, with 10 bases spanning the gap. Germline V gene lookup returns CDR1 SGHTA and CDR2 FQGNSA. DNA of the CDR3: TGTGCCAGCAGCCCCGAAGCGTACCAAGAGACCCAGTACTTC. Translated, it gives CASSPEAYQETQYF.

This rearrangement joins TRBV7-3 to TRBJ2-4, with D possibly being TRBD1 or TRBD2 (6 bases each). The CDR3 runs 17 residues. CDR1 is SGHTA and CDR2 is FQGTGA in the germline V gene. V lost 5 bases and J 5 bases, leaving 22 bases between the germline ends. CDR3 protein: CASSPEPGARWENIQYF. The CDR3 DNA reads TGTGCCAGCAGCCCGGAACCGGGGGCGAGGTGGGAAAACATTCAGTACTTC.

This chain links TRBV10-3 with TRBJ1-3; D is ambiguous. Looked up from germline, CDR1 is ENHRY and CDR2 is SYGVKD. V was clipped by 1 base and J by 4 bases, with 5 bases between them. The CDR3 sequence is 13 residues long. CDR3 amino acids: CAISELKGNTIYF. In nucleotides, the CDR3 is TGTGCCATCAGTGAGTTAAAAGGAAACACCATATATTTT.

V usage is TRBV28 and J usage is TRBJ2-1; 10 nucleotides align to TRBD2. The trim removed 10 bases at V and 1 base at J, leaving 7 bases unmatched. CDR3 size: 15 residues. From germline, CDR1 is MDHEN and CDR2 SYDVKM. The CDR3, as DNA: TGTGCCACCCGGACTAGCGGCTTATCCTACAATGAGCAGTTCTTC. Its protein product is CATRTSGLSYNEQFF.

This clonotype was observed a handful of times. V is TRBV7-9 and J is TRBJ1-4; the D gene is possibly TRBD1 (5 bases). V shed 3 bases and J shed 8 bases, with 16 bases lying between them. The CDR3 length is 15 residues. Germline V gene data show CDR1 as SEHNR and CDR2 as FQNEAQ (reference sequence). The chain's CDR3 is CASSFSQGVGEKLFF. The CDR3 DNA sequence: TGTGCCAGCAGCTTCAGTCAGGGAGTTGGAGAAAAACTGTTTTTT.

The CDR3 reads CASSQFGYEKLFF. CDR3 DNA: TGCGCCAGCAGCCAATTCGGTTATGAAAAACTGTTTTTT. The rearrangement uses TRBV4-3 and TRBJ1-4; D is unresolved. The germline gives CDR1 LGHNA, CDR2 YSLEER. CDR3 length: 13 amino acids. With 2 bases removed from V and 6 bases from J, the gap between germline ends came to 7 bases.

This clonotype was found a few times. This chain joins TRBV7-2 and TRBJ2-7; D uncertain. Germline CDR1 is SGHTA and CDR2 is FQGNSA. The CDR3 has 14 amino acids. Trimming took 5 bases from V and 3 from J, leaving 14 bases between them. As DNA, the CDR3 is TGTGCCAGCAGCGTGCAATTTCAGCACTACGAGCAGTACTTC. Its protein is CASSVQFQHYEQYF. Full variable domain (rest looked up from reference TRBV7-2 and TRBJ2-7): GAGVSQSPSNKVTEKGKDVELRCDPISGHTALYWYRQSLGQGLEFLIYFQGNSAPDKSGLPSDRFSAERTGGSVSTLTIQRTQQEDSAVYLCASSVQFQHYEQYFGPGTRLTVT.

With regard to this clonotype: The junction departs from germline at one end; a sequencing error may be responsible. The J gene is TRBJ2-1, the V gene TRBV3-1, with TRBD1 matching 10 bases. Germline CDR1 LGHDT, CDR2 YNNKEL (reference sequence). CDR3 length equals 16 residues. The CDR3 region is CAGSQALRTGGNEQFF. CDR3 DNA sequence: TGTGCCGGCAGCCAAGCACTGCGGACAGGGGGCAATGAGCAGTTCTTC.

This chain connects TRBV4-1 to TRBJ2-1; D perhaps matches TRBD1 (6 bases). V was trimmed by 3 bases and J by 4 bases, leaving 13 bases between them. The CDR3 contains 15 residues. Germline V gene data show CDR1 as MGHRA and CDR2 as YSYEKL. The CDR3 DNA reads TGCGCCAGCAGCCACGCGGACAGACTGTACAATGAGCAGTTCTTC. Encoded protein: CASSHADRLYNEQFF.

This clonotype was counted only a few times. This sequence joins TRBV29-1 and TRBJ2-3, with D perhaps TRBD1 (5 bases). Germline V lookup: CDR1 SQVTM, CDR2 ANQGSEA. V was pared by 4 bases and J by 3 bases, with 11 bases between. The CDR3 contains 13 residues. CDR3 region: CSVAQVITDTQYF. CDR3 nucleotide sequence: TGCAGCGTTGCACAGGTGATAACAGATACGCAGTATTTT.

The V and J genes are TRBV2 and TRBJ2-3; weak D call: TRBD1 (6 bases). V lost 4 bases to trimming and J lost 6 bases, with 8 bases between them. Germline assignment: CDR1 SNHLY and CDR2 FYNNEI. The CDR3 covers 12 residues. The CDR3 is CASSGQGDTQYF. The CDR3 nucleotides read TGTGCCAGCAGTGGGCAGGGGGATACGCAGTATTTT.

The chain joins TRBV9 to TRBJ2-7, with 9 bases that match TRBD1. The CDR3 totals 16 residues. Germline CDR1 SGDLS, CDR2 YYNGEE. With 2 bases clipped from V and 0 bases from J, the junction kept 6 bases outside the gene matches. The CDR3 reads CASSVSRDRDSYEQYF. The CDR3 DNA is TGTGCCAGCAGCGTGTCCCGGGACAGGGACTCCTACGAGCAGTACTTC.

This rearrangement joins TRBV10-3 to TRBJ2-7, with D perhaps TRBD2 (6 bases). Trimming pared 9 bases from V and 2 bases from J, leaving 14 bases between. Germline lookup yields CDR1 ENHRY and CDR2 SYGVKD. This CDR3 has 13 amino acids. CDR3: CAIRGLITYEQYF. The CDR3 nucleotides read TGTGCCATTAGGGGACTTATAACCTACGAGCAGTACTTC.

In its sample, this clonotype was seen a few times. V is TRBV9 and J is TRBJ1-3, with D uncertain. Trimming took off 2 bases at V and 1 base at J, with 7 bases between the two ends. CDR1 and CDR2 (germline): SGDLS, YYNGEE. The CDR3 runs to 14 residues. The CDR3 coding sequence is TGTGCCAGCAGCGTCTATAAGTCTGGAAACACCATATATTTT. The encoded protein is CASSVYKSGNTIYF.

The chain couples TRBV25-1 to TRBJ1-2; D uncertain. Germline V lookup: CDR1 MGHDK, CDR2 SYGVNS. V lost 2 bases, J lost 6 bases, and 13 bases lay in between. The CDR3 is 14 amino acids. The CDR3 DNA sequence: TGTGCCAGCAGTGAAGGTTGGGGAAGAGATGGCTACACCTTC. As protein: CASSEGWGRDGYTF.

Regarding this clonotype: A read error may account for a junction end that differs from germline. The CDR3 sequence is CAVSELWSTDTQYF. The CDR3 DNA reads as TGTGCCGTCAGTGAGTTGTGGAGCACAGATACGCAGTATTTT. The genes are TRBV10-3 and TRBJ2-3, with no clear D. The CDR3 is 14 amino acids. Germline CDR1 ENHRY, CDR2 SYGVKD.

This clonotype occurred a few times. The chain joins TRBV15 to TRBJ2-7; D gene unclear. This CDR3 comprises 14 residues. The V gene's germline CDR1 is LNHNV and CDR2 YYDKDF (reference sequence). V was cut by 3 bases and J by 3 bases, with 12 bases left in between. Here the CDR3 DNA reads TGTGCCACCAGCAGGGACGCCGACTTCTACGAGCAGTACTTC. Residues: CATSRDADFYEQYF. The full variable domain, with the rest looked up from reference TRBV15 and TRBJ2-7, is DAMVIQNPRYQVTQFGKPVTLSCSQTLNHNVMYWYQQKSSQAPKLLFHYYDKDFNNEADTPDNFQSRRPNTSFCFLDIRSPGLGDTAMYLCATSRDADFYEQYFGPGTRLTVT.

This clonotype was counted once. The chain has TRBV25-1 and TRBJ1-6; D not resolved. This CDR3 has 15 amino acids. The germline V and J ends were trimmed by 1 base and 13 bases, with 17 bases remaining between them. The germline CDR1 and CDR2 sequences are MGHDK and SYGVNS. The CDR3 region is CASSEFDGRPDPLHF. The CDR3 DNA is TGTGCCAGCAGTGAATTTGATGGCCGCCCGGATCCCCTCCACTTT. The full variable domain, with the rest looked up from reference TRBV25-1 and TRBJ1-6, is EADIYQTPRYLVIGTGKKITLECSQTMGHDKMYWYQQDPGMELHLIHYSYGVNSTEKGDLSSESTVSRIRTEHFPLTLESARPSHTSQYLCASSEFDGRPDPLHFGNGTRLTVT.

This clonotype was counted between two and nine times. The V and J genes are TRBV11-2 and TRBJ1-4, with a weak D call TRBD1 (5 bases). Germline V lookup: CDR1 SGHAT, CDR2 FQNNGV. The CDR3 sequence is 15 residues long. V lost 3 bases and J 2 bases, leaving 10 bases between the germline ends. In DNA form, the CDR3 reads TGTGCCAGCAGCTTCTTGTGGGACACTAATGAAAAACTGTTTTTT. Translation: CASSFLWDTNEKLFF.

In this sample, this clonotype turned up a few times. The gene calls are TRBV7-2 and TRBJ2-7; 8 positions agree with TRBD1. The germline V gene encodes CDR1 SGHTA and CDR2 FQGNSA. After removal of 1 base from V and 4 bases from J, the junction contained 15 bases not matched to a gene. This CDR3 has 18 amino acids. CDR3 coding DNA: TGTGCCAGCAGCTTAGATGGCGGGGAGCCTACAGGGGGTTACGAGCAGTACTTC. Translated, it gives CASSLDGGEPTGGYEQYF.

This chain uses TRBV7-2 with TRBJ2-5, with TRBD2 matching over 8 bases. The CDR3 runs 15 residues. The germline CDR1 and CDR2 sequences are SGHTA and FQGNSA. V was pared by 2 bases and J by 5 bases, with 7 bases of the junction left unmatched. CDR3 loop: CASSLKTGTRETQYF. CDR3 in DNA: TGTGCCAGCAGCTTAAAAACCGGGACTAGGGAGACCCAGTACTTC.

This rearrangement joins TRBV29-1 to TRBJ1-2; no firm D call. This CDR3 has 12 residues. Germline V CDR1 and CDR2: SQVTM, ANQGSEA. The ends were cut back, 5 bases at V and 2 bases at J, with 9 bases in the middle. The CDR3 DNA reads as TGCAGCGTTTGGTTAGGGAACTATGGCTACACCTTC. It translates to CSVWLGNYGYTF.

This clonotype was seen a handful of times. The chain has TRBV5-1 and TRBJ1-4, with 9 bases fitting TRBD1. V shed 4 bases and J 5 bases; nucleotides not matched to a gene: 9. There are 16 residues in the CDR3. The V gene's germline CDR1 is SGHRS and CDR2 YFSETQ. CDR3 nucleotide sequence: TGCGCCAGCAGCGCGAAACAGGGGGCGGTAAATGAAAAACTGTTTTTT. Its protein is CASSAKQGAVNEKLFF.

The chain uses TRBV6-1 and TRBJ2-7, with a weak D call TRBD1 (6 bases). The CDR3 consists of 15 residues. V lost 2 bases, J lost 3 bases, and 14 bases lay in between. Germline V gene lookup returns CDR1 MNHNS and CDR2 SASEGT. CDR3: CASSETPGAIYEQYF. In DNA, the CDR3 is TGTGCCAGCAGTGAAACGCCAGGGGCGATCTACGAGCAGTACTTC.

Worth noting for this clonotype: An end of the junction differs from the germline gene, which may be a read error. The V and J genes are TRBV12-5 and TRBJ2-5; maybe TRBD2 (5 bases). Germline V lookup: CDR1 LGHNT, CDR2 FRNRAP. The CDR3 has 13 residues. The CDR3 DNA reads as TGTACTAGTGCTTCATGGGGCCAAGAGACCCAGTACTTC. Encoded protein: CTSASWGQETQYF.